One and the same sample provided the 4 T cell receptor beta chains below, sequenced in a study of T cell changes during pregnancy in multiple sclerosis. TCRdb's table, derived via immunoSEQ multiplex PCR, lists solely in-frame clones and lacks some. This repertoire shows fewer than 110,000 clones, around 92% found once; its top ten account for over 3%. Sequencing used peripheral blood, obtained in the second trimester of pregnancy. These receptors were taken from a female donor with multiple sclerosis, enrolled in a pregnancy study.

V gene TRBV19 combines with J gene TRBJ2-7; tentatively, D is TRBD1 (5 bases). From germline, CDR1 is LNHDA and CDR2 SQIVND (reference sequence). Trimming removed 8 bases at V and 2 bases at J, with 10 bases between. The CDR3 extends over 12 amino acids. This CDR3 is CASGDSPYEQYF. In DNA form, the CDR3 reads TGTGCCAGTGGAGACAGCCCCTACGAGCAGTACTTC.

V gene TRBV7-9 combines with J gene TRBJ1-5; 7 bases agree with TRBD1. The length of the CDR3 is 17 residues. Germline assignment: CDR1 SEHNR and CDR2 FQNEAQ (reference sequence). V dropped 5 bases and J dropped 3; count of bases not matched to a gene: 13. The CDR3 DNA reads TGTGCCAGCAGCGATGTTATTGGACAGGCTTCCAATCAGCCCCAGCATTTT. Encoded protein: CASSDVIGQASNQPQHF.

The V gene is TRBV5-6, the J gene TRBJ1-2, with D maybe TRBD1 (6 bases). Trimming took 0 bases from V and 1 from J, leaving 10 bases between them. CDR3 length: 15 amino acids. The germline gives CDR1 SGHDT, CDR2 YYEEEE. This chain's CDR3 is CASSLVQGLNYGYTF. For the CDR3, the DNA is TGTGCCAGCAGCTTGGTTCAGGGGCTTAACTATGGCTACACCTTC.

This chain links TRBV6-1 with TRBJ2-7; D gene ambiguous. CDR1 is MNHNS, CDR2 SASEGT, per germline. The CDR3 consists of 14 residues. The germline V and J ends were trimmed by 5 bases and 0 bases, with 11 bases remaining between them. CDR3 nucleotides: TGTGCCAGCAGTAACTCCAGGATCTCCTACGAGCAGTACTTC. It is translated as CASSNSRISYEQYF.